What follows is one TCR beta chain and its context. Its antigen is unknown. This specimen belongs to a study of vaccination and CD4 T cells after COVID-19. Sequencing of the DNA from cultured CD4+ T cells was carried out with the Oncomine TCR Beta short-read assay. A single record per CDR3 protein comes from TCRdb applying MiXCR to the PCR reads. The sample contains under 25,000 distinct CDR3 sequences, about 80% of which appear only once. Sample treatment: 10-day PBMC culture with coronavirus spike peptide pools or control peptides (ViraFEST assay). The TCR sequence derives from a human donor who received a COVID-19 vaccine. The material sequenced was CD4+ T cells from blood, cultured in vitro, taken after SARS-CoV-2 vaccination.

CDR3 sequence: CAWRGGNGYTF. The DNA for the CDR3 is TGTGCCTGGAGAGGGGGGAATGGCTACACCTTC. This chain links TRBV30 with TRBJ1-2, with D perhaps TRBD1 (6 bases). Germline V gene sequence: CDR1 GTSNPN, CDR2 SVGIG (reference sequence). The CDR3 covers 11 residues. Trimming took 3 bases from V and 6 from J, leaving 8 bases between them.